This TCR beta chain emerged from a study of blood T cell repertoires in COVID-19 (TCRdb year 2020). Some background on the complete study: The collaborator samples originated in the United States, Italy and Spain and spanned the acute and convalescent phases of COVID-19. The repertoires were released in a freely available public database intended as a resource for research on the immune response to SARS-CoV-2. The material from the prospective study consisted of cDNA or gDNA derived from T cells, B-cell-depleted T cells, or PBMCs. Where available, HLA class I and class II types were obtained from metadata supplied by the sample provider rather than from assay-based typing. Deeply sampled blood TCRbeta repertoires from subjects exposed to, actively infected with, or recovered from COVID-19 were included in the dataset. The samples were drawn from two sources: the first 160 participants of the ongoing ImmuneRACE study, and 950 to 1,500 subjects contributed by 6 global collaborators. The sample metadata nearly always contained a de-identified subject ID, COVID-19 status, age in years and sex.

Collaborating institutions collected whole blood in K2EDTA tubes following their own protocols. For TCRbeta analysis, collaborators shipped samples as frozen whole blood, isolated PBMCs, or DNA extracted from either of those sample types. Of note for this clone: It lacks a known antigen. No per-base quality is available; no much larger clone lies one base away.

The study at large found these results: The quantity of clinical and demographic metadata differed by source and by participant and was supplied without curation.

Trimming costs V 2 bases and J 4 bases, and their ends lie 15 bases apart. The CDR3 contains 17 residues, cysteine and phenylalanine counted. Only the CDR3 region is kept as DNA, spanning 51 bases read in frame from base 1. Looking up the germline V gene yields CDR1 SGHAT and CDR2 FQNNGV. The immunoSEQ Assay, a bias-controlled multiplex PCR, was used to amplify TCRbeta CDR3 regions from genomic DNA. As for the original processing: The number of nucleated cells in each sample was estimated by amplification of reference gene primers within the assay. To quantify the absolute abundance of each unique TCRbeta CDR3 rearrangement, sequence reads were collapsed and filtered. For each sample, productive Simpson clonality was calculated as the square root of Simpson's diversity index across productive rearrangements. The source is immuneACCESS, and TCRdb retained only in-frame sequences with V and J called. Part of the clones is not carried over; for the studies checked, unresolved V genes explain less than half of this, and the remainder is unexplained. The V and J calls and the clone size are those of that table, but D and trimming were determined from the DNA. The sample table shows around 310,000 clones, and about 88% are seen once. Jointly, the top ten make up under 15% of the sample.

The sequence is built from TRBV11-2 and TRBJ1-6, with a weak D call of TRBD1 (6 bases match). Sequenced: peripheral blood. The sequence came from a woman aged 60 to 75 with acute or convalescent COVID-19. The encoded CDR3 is CASSLLGLQGYNSPLHF. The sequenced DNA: TGTGCCAGCAGCTTATTAGGGTTACAGGGATATAATTCACCCCTCCACTTT.